Included here is one T cell receptor beta chain sequence, with context. The table came from immunoSEQ multiplex PCR; TCRdb's copy has only in-frame clones and leaves some out. Among under 90,000 clones listed, roughly 80% were seen once. The germline gives CDR1 MNHNS, CDR2 SASEGT. The CDR3 runs to 14 residues. V dropped 7 bases and J dropped 2; count of bases not matched to a gene: 5. These data are taken from a study of OX40 agonist ivuxolimab in advanced cancers. The sample here was CD4+ or CD8+ T cells sorted from blood, taken in a trial of the OX40 agonist ivuxolimab. The sequence was collected from an adult with an advanced solid tumor such as melanoma, head and neck, liver or kidney cancer. V is TRBV6-1 and J is TRBJ2-3, with 8 bases lining up with TRBD1. The DNA for the CDR3 is TGTGCCAGCACCCTGACAGGGGCCACAGATACGCAGTATTTT. This encodes CASTLTGATDTQYF.